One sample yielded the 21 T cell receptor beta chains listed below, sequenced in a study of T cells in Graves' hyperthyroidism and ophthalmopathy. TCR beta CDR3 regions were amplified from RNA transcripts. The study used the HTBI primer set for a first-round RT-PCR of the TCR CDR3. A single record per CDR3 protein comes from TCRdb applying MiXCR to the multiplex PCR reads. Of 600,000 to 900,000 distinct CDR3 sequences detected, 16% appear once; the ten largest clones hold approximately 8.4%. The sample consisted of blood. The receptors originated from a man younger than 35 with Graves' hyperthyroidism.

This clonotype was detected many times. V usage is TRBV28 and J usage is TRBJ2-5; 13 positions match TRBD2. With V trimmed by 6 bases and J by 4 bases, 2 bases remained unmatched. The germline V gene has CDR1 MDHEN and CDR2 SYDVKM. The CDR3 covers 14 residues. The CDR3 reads CASSGLAGAETQYF. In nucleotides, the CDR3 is TGTGCCAGCAGCGGACTAGCGGGAGCAGAGACCCAGTACTTC.

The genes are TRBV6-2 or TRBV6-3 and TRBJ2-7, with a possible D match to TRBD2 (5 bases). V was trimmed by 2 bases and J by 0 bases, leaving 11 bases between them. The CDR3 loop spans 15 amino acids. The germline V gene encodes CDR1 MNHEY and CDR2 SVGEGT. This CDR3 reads CASSYPRGSSYEQYF. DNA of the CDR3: TGTGCCAGCAGTTACCCCCGGGGAAGCTCCTACGAGCAGTACTTC.

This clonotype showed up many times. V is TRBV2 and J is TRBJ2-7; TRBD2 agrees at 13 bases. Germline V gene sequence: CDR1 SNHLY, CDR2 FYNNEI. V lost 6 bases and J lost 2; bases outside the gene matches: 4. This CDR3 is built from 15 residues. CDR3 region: CASRGTSGKAYEQYF. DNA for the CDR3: TGTGCCAGCAGGGGGACTAGCGGGAAGGCCTACGAGCAGTACTTC.

CDR3 in DNA: TGCAGTGCTAGGGGGACTAATCGCGGCTATGGCTACACCTTC. Protein sequence: CSARGTNRGYGYTF. This chain links TRBV20-1 with TRBJ1-2; tentative D call: TRBD1 (5 bases). The CDR3 runs 14 residues. V was clipped by 3 bases and J by 4 bases, with 15 bases between them. Germline-derived CDR1 and CDR2 are DFQATT and SNEGSKA (reference sequence).

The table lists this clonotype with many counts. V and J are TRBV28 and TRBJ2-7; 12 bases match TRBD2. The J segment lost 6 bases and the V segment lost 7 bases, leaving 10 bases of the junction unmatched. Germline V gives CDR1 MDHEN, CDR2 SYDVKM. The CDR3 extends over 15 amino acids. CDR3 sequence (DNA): TGTGCCAGCAAACCCGGGACTAGCGGGTTTGGCGAGCAGTACTTC. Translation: CASKPGTSGFGEQYF.

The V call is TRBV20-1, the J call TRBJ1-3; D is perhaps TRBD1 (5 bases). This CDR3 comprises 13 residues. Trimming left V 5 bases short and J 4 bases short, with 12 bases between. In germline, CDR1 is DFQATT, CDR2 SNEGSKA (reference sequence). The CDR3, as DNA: TGCAGTGCTCCAGGGTGGCTCGGAAACACCATATATTTT. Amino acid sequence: CSAPGWLGNTIYF.

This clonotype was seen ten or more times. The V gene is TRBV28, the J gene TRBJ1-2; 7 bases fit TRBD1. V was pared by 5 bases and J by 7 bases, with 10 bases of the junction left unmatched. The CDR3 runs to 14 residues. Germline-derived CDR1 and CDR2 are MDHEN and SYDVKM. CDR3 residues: CASSLLDRAGGYTF. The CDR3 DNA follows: TGTGCCAGCAGTCTTCTCGACAGGGCCGGTGGCTACACCTTC.

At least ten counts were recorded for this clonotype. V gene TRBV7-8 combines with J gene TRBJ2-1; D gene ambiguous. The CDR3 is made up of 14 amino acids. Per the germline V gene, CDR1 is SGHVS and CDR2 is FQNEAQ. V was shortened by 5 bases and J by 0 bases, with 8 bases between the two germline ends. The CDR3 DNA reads TGTGCCAGCAGCCACCCGAGCTCCTACAATGAGCAGTTCTTC. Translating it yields CASSHPSSYNEQFF. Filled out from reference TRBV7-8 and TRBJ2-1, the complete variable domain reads GAGVSQSPRYKVAKRGQDVALRCDPISGHVSLFWYQQALGQGPEFLTYFQNEAQLDKSGLPSDRFFAERPEGSVSTLKIQRTQQEDSAVYLCASSHPSSYNEQFFGPGTRLTVL.

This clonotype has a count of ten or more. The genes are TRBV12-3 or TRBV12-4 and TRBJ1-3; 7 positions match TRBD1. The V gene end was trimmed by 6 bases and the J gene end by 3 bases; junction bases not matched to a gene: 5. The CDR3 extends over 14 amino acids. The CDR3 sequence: CASSLWTGGNTIYF. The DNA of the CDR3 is TGTGCCAGCAGCCTTTGGACAGGTGGAAACACCATATATTTT.

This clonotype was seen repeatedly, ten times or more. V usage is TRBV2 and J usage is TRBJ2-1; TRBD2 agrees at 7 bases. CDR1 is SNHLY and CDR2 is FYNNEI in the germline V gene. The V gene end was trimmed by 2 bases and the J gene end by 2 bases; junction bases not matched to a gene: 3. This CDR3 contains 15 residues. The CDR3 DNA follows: TGTGCCAGCAGTGAACGGAGCGGGACCTACAATGAGCAGTTCTTC. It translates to CASSERSGTYNEQFF.

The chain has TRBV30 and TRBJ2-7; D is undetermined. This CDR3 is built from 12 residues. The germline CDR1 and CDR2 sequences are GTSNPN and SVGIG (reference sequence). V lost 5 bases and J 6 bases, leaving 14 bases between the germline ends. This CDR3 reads CAWDGPGREQYF. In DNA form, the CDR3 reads TGTGCCTGGGATGGGCCCGGGCGCGAGCAGTACTTC.

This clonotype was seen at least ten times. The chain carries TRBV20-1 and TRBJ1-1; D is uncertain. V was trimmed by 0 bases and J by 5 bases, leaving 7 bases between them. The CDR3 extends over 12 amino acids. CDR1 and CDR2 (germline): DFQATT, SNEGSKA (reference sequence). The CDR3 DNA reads TGCAGTGCTAGAGATATGAGGACTGAAGCTTTCTTT. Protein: CSARDMRTEAFF.

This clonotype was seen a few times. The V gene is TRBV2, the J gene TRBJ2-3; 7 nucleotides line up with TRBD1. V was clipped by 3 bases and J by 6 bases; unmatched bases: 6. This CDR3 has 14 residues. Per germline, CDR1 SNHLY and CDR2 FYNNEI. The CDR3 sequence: CASSDPTGTDTQYF. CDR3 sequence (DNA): TGTGCCAGCAGTGACCCGACAGGGACCGATACGCAGTATTTT. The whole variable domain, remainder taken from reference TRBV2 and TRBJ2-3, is EPEVTQTPSHQVTQMGQEVILRCVPISNHLYFYWYRQILGQKVEFLVSFYNNEISEKSEIFDDQFSVERPDGSNFTLKIRSTKLEDSAMYFCASSDPTGTDTQYFGPGTRLTVL.

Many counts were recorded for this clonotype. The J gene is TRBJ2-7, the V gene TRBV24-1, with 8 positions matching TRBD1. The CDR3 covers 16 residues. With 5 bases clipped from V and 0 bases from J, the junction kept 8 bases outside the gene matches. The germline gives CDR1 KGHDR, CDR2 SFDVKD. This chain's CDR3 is CATSAAGGTGSYEQYF. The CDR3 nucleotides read TGTGCCACCAGTGCCGCTGGGGGGACAGGCTCCTACGAGCAGTACTTC.

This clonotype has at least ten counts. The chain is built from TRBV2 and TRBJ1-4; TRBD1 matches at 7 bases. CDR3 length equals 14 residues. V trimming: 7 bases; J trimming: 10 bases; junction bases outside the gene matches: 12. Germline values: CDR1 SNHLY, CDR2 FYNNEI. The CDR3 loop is CASKPAQGLGKLFF. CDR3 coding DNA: TGTGCCAGCAAACCAGCACAGGGGCTTGGAAAACTGTTTTTT. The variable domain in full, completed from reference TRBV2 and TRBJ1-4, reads EPEVTQTPSHQVTQMGQEVILRCVPISNHLYFYWYRQILGQKVEFLVSFYNNEISEKSEIFDDQFSVERPDGSNFTLKIRSTKLEDSAMYFCASKPAQGLGKLFFGSGTQLSVL.

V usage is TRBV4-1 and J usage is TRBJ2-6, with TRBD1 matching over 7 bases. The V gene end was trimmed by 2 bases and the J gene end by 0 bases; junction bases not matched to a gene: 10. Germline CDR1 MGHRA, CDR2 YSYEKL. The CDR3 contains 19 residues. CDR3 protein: CASSQPTGQGISGANVLTF. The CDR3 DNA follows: TGCGCCAGCAGCCAACCGACAGGGCAGGGGATCTCTGGGGCCAACGTCCTGACTTTC.

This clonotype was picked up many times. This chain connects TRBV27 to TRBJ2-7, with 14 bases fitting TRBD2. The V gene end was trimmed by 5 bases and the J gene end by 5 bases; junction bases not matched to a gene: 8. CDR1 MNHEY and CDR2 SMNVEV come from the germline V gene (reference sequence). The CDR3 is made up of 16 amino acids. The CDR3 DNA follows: TGTGCCAGCAGTCCCAGGGGGACTAGCGGGAGCGACGAGCAGTACTTC. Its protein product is CASSPRGTSGSDEQYF.

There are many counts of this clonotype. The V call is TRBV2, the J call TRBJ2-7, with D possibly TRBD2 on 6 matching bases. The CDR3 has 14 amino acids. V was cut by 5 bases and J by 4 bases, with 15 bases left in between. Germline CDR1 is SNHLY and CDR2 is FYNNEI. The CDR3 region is CASSMGLLQYEQYF. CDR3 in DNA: TGTGCCAGCAGTATGGGACTTCTACAATACGAGCAGTACTTC.

CDR3 nucleotides: TGTGCCAGCTCAACGACAAGATACGAGCAGTACTTC. Translating it yields CASSTTRYEQYF. The genes are TRBV18 and TRBJ2-7, with D uncertain. V lost 5 bases, J lost 4 bases, and 9 bases lay in between. Per the germline V gene, CDR1 is KGHSH and CDR2 is LQKENI. The CDR3 sequence is 12 residues long.

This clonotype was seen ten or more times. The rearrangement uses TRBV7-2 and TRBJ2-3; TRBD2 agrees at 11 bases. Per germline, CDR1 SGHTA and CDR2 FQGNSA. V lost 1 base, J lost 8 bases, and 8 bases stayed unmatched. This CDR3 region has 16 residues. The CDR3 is CASSLVAGGPLATQYF. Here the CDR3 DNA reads TGTGCCAGCAGCTTAGTAGCGGGAGGGCCCCTAGCTACGCAGTATTTT.

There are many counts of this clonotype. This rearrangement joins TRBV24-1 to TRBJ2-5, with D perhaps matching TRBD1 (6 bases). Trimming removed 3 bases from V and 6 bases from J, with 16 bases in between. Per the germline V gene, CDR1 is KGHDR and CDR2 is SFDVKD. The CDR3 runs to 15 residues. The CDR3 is CATSDPGTTRQTQYF. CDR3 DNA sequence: TGTGCCACCAGTGATCCCGGGACAACGCGGCAGACCCAGTACTTC.